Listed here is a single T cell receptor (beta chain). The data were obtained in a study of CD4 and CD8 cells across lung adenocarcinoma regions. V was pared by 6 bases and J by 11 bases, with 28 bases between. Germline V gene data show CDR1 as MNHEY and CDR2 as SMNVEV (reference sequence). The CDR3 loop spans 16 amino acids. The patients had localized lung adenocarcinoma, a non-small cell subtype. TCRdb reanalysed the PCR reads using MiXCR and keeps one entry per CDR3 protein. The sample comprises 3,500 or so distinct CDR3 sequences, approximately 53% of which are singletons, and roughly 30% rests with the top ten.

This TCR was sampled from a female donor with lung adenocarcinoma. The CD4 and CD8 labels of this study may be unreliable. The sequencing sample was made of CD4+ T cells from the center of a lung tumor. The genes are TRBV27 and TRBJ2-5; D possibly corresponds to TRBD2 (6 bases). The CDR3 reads CASRGYGGGSTDTQYF. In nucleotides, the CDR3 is TGTGCCAGCAGGGGGTACGGGGGTGGGAGCACAGATACGCAGTACTTC.